This T cell receptor beta chain emerged from a study of T cells expressing NK-cell markers. Germline V gene lookup returns CDR1 MGHDK and CDR2 SYGVNS. This CDR3 is built from 12 residues. After re-calling the 5' RACE reads, TCRdb lists one entry per CDR3 protein, DNA absent. This sample's table reports about 460,000 distinct CDR3 sequences. The sequence was collected from a woman between 50 and 59 years old in good health. Sequencing was done on a sample of blood T cells: a sorted CD56 or NKG2C T cell subset, CD4+ or CD8+ T cells, or bulk PBMC T cells (not recorded which). The chain links TRBV25-1 to TRBJ2-7. CDR3 loop: CASSEEPDEQYF.